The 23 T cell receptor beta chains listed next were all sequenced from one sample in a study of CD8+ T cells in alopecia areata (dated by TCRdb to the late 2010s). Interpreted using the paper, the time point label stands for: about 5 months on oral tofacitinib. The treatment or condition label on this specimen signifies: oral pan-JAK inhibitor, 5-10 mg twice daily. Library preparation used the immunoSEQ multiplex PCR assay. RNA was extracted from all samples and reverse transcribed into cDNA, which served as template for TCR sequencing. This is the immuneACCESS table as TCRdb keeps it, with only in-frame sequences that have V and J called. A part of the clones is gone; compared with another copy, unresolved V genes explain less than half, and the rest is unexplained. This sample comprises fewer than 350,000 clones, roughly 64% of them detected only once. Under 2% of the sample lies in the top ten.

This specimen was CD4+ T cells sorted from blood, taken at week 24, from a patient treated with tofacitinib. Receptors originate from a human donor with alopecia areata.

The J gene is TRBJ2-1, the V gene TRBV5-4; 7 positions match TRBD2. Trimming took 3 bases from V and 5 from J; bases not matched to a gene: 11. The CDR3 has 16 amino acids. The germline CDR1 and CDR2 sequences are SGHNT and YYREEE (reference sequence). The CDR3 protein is CASSSRRPGGNNEQFF. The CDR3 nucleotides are TGTGCCAGCAGCTCCCGGCGACCGGGGGGTAACAATGAGCAGTTCTTC.

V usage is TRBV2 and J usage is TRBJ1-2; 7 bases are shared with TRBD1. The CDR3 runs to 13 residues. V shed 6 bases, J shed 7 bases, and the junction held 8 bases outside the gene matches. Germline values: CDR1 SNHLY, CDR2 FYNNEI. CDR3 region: CASSADRARGYTF. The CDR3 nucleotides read TGTGCCAGCAGCGCTGACAGGGCCCGTGGCTACACCTTC.

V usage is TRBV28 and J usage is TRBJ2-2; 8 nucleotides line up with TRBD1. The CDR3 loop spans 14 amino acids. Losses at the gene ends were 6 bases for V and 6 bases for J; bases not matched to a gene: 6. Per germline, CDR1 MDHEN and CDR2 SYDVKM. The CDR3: CASSRKQGAGELFF. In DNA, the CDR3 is TGTGCCAGCAGCCGAAAACAGGGGGCCGGGGAGCTGTTTTTT. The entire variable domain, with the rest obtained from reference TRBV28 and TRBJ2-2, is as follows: DVKVTQSSRYLVKRTGEKVFLECVQDMDHENMFWYRQDPGLGLRLIYFSYDVKMKEKGDIPEGYSVSREKKERFSLILESASTNQTSMYLCASSRKQGAGELFFGEGSRLTVL.

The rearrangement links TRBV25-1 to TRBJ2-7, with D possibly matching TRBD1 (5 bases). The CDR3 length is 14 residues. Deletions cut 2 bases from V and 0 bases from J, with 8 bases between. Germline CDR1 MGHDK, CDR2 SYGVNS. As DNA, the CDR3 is TGTGCCAGCAGTGAAGTAGGACACTCCTACGAGCAGTACTTC. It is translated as CASSEVGHSYEQYF.

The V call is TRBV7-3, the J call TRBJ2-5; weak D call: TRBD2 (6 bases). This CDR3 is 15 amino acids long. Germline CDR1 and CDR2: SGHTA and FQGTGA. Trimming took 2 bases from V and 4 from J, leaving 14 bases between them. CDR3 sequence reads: CASSLLGRGRETQYF. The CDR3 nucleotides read TGTGCCAGCAGCTTATTGGGGCGGGGCCGAGAGACCCAGTACTTC. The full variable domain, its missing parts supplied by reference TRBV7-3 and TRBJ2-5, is GAGVSQTPSNKVTEKGKYVELRCDPISGHTALYWYRQSLGQGPEFLIYFQGTGAADDSGLPNDRFFAVRPEGSVSTLKIQRTERGDSAVYLCASSLLGRGRETQYFGPGTRLLVL.

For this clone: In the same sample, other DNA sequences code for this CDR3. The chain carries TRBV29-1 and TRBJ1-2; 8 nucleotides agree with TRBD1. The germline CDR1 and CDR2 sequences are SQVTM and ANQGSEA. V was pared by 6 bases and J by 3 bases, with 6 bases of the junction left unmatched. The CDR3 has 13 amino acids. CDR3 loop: CSVRQGTDYGYTF. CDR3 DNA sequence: TGCAGCGTGAGACAGGGGACGGACTATGGCTACACCTTC. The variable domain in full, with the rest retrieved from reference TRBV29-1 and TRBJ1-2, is SAVISQKPSRDICQRGTSLTIQCQVDSQVTMMFWYRQQPGQSLTLIATANQGSEATYESGFVIDKFPISRPNLTFSTLTVSNMSPEDSSIYLCSVRQGTDYGYTFGSGTRLTVV.

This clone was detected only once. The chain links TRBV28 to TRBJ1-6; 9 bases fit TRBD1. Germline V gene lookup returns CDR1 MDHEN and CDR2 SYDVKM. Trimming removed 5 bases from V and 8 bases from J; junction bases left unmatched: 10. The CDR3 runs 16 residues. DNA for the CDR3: TGTGCCAGCAGTCTCCGCCGGGACAGGGCTTATTCACCCCTCCACTTT. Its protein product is CASSLRRDRAYSPLHF. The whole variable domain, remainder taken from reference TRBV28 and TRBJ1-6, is DVKVTQSSRYLVKRTGEKVFLECVQDMDHENMFWYRQDPGLGLRLIYFSYDVKMKEKGDIPEGYSVSREKKERFSLILESASTNQTSMYLCASSLRRDRAYSPLHFGNGTRLTVT.

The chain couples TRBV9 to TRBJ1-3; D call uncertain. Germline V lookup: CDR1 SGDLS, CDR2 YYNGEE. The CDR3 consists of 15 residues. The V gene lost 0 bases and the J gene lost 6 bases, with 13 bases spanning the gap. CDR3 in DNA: TGTGCCAGCAGCGTAGCTAGCGGGTTTACAAACACCATATATTTT. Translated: CASSVASGFTNTIYF.

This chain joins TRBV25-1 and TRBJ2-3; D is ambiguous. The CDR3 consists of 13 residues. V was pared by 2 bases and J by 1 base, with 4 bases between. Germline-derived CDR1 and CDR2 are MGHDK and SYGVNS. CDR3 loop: CASSEIGTDTQYF. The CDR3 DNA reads TGTGCCAGCAGTGAAATAGGCACAGATACGCAGTATTTT.

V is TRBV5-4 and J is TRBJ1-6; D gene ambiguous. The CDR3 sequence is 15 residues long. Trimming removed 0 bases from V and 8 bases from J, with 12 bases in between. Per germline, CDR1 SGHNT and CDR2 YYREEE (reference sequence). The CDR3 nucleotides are TGTGCCAGCAGCTTGGGACGATCCCGGGATTCACCCCTCCACTTT. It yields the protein CASSLGRSRDSPLHF.

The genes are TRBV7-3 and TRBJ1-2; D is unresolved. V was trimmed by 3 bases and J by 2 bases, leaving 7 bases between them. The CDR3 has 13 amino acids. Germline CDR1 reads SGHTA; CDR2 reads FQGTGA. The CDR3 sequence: CASSLDGNYGYTF. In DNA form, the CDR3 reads TGTGCCAGCAGCTTGGACGGCAACTATGGCTACACCTTC.

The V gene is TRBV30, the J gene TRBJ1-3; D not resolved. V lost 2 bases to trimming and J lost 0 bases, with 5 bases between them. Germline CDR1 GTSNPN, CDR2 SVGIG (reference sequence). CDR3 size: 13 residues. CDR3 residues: CAWSRSSGNTIYF. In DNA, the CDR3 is TGTGCCTGGAGTCGGAGCTCTGGAAACACCATATATTTT.

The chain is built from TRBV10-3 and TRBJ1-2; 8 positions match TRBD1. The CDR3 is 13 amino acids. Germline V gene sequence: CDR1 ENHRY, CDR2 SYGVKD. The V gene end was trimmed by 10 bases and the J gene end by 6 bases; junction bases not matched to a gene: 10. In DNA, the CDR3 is TGTGCCACTGAACAGGGGGATCAGGATGGCTACACCTTC. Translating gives CATEQGDQDGYTF.

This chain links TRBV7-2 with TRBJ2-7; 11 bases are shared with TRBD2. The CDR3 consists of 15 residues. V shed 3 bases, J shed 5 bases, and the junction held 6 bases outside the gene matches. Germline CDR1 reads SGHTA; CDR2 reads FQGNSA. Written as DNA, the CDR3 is TGTGCCAGCAGCTTCGATCCTAGCGGGGGGAACGAGCAGTACTTC. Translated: CASSFDPSGGNEQYF.

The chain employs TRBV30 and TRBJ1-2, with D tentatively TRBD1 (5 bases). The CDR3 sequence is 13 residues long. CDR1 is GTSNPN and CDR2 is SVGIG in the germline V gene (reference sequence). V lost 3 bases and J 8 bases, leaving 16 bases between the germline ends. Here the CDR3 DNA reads TGTGCCTGGAGCGAGCATGGGGCGGGAGGCTACACCTTC. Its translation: CAWSEHGAGGYTF.

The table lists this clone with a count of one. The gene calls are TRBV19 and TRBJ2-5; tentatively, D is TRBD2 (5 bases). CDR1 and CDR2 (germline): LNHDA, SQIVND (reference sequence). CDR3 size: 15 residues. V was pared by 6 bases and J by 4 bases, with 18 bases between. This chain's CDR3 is CASSIRMGAGETQYF. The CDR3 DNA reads TGTGCCAGTAGCATTCGTATGGGAGCCGGAGAGACCCAGTACTTC.

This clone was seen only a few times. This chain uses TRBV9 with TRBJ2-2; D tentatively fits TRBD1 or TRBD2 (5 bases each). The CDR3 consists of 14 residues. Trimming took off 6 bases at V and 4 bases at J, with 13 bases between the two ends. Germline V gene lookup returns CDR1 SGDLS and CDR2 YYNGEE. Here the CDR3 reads CASTGLTGTGELFF. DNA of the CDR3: TGTGCCAGCACGGGGCTGACTGGCACCGGGGAGCTGTTTTTT.

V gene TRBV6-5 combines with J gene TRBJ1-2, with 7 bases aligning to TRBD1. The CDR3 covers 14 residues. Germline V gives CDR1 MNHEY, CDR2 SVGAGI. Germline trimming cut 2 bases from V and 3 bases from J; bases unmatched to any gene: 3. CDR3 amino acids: CASSYRGQDYGYTF. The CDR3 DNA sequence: TGTGCCAGCAGTTACCGCGGACAGGACTATGGCTACACCTTC.

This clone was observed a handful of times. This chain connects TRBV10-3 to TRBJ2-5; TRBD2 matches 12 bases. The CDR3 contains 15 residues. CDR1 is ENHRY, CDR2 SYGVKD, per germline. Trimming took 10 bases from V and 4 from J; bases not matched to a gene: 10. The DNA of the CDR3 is TGTGCCACCAGGCCGGAACTAGCGGGGGGAGAGACCCAGTACTTC. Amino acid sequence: CATRPELAGGETQYF.

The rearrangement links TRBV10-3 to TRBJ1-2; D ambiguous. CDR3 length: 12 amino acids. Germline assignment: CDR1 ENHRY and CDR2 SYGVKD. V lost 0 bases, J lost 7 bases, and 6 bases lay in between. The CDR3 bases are TGTGCCATCAGTGAGTCAGGGAGTGGCTACACCTTC. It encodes CAISESGSGYTF.

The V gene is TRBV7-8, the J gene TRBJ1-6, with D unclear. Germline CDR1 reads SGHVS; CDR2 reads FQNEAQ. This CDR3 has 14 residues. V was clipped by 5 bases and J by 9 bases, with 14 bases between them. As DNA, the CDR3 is TGTGCCAGCAGCGAGTACCAATGGCTTTCACCCCTCCACTTT. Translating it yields CASSEYQWLSPLHF.

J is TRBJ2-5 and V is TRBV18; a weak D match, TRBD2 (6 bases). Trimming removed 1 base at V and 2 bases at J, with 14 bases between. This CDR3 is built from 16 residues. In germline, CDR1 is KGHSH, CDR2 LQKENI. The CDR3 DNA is TGTGCCAGCTCACCACAAGAACAAGGAGGGCAAGAGACCCAGTACTTC. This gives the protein CASSPQEQGGQETQYF.

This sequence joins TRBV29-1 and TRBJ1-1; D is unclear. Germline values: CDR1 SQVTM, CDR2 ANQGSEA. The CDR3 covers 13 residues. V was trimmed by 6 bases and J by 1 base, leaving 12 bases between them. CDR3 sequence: CSVMTRPNTEAFF. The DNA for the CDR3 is TGCAGCGTCATGACTAGACCGAACACTGAAGCTTTCTTT.